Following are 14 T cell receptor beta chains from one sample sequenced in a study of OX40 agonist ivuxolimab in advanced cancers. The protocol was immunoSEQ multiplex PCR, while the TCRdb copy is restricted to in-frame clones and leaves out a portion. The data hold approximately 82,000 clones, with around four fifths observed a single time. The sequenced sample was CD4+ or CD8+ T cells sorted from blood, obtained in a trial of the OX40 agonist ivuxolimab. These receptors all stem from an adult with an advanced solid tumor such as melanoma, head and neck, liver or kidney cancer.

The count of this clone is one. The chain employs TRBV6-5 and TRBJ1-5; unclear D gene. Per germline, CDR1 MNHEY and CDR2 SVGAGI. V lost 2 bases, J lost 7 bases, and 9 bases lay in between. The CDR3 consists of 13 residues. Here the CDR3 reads CASSYSVGQPQHF. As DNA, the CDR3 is TGTGCCAGCAGTTACAGTGTCGGACAGCCCCAGCATTTT.

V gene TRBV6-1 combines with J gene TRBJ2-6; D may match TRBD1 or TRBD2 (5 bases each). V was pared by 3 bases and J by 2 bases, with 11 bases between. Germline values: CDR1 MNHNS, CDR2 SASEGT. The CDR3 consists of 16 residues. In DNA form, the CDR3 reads TGTGCCAGCAGTGATCCCTGGGGGACTGGGGCCAACGTCCTGACTTTC. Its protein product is CASSDPWGTGANVLTF.

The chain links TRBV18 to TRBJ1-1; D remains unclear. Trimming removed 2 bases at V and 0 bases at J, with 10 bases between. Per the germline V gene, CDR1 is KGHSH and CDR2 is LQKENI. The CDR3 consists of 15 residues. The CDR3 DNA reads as TGTGCCAGCTCACCAGGCGGGGTAATGAACACTGAAGCTTTCTTT. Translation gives CASSPGGVMNTEAFF. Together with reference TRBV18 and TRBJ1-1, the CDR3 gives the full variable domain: NAGVMQNPRHLVRRRGQEARLRCSPMKGHSHVYWYRQLPEEGLKFMVYLQKENIIDESGMPKERFSAEFPKEGPSILRIQQVVRGDSAAYFCASSPGGVMNTEAFFGQGTRLTVV.

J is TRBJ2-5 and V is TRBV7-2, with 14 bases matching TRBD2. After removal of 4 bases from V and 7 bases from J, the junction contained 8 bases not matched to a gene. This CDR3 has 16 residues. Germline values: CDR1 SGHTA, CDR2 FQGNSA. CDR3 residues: CASSSDAGLAGGTQYF. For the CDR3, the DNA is TGTGCCAGCAGCTCAGACGCTGGACTAGCGGGGGGGACCCAGTACTTC.

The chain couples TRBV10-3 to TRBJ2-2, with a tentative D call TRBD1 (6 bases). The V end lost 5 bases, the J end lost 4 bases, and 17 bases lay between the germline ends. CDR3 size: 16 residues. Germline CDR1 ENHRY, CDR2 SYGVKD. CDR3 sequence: CAISPDRYRGTGELFF. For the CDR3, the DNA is TGTGCCATCAGTCCAGACAGGTACCGTGGCACCGGGGAGCTGTTTTTT.

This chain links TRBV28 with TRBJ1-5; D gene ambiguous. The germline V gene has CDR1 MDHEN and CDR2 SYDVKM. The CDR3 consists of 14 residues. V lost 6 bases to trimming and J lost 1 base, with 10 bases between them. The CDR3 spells CASSPGGSNQPQHF. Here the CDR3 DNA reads TGTGCCAGCAGCCCTGGTGGGAGCAATCAGCCCCAGCATTTT.

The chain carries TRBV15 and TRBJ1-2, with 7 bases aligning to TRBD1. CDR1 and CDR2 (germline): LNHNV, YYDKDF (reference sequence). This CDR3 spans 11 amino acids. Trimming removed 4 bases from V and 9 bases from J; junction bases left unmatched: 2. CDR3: CATSNRGSYTF. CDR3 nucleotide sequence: TGTGCCACCAGCAACAGGGGAAGCTACACCTTC.

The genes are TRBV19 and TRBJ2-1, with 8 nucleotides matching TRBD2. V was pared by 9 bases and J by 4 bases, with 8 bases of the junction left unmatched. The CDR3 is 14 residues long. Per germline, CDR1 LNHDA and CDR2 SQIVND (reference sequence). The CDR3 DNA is TGTGCCAGCCGCCGGGGGGGGGCTTACAATGAGCAGTTCTTC. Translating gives CASRRGGAYNEQFF. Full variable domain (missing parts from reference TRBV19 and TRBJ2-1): DGGITQSPKYLFRKEGQNVTLSCEQNLNHDAMYWYRQDPGQGLRLIYYSQIVNDFQKGDIAEGYSVSREKKESFPLTVTSAQKNPTAFYLCASRRGGAYNEQFFGPGTRLTVL.

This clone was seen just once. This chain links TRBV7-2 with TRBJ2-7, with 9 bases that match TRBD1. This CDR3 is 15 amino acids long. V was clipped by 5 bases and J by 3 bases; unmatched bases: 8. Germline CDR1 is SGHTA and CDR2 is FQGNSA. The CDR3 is CASSNGQGSFYEQYF. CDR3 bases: TGTGCCAGCAGCAACGGACAGGGGAGCTTCTACGAGCAGTACTTC.

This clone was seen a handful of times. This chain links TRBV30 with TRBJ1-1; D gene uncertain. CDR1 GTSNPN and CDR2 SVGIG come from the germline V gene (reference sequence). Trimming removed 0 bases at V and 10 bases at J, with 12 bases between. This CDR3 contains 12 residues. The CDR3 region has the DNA TGTGCCTGGAGTGTACGGGTTGGTCCAGCTTTCTTT. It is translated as CAWSVRVGPAFF.

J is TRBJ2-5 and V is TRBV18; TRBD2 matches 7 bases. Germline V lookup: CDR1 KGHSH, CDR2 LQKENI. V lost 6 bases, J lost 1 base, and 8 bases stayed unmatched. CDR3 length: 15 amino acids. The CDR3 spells CASSLQAGSQETQYF. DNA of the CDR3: TGTGCCAGCTCGCTCCAAGCGGGGAGCCAAGAGACCCAGTACTTC.

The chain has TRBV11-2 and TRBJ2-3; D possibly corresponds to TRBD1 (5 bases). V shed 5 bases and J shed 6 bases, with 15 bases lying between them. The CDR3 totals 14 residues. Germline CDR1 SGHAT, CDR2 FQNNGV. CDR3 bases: TGTGCCAGCAGCCCAGGGTGGAATACCGATACGCAGTATTTT. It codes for CASSPGWNTDTQYF.

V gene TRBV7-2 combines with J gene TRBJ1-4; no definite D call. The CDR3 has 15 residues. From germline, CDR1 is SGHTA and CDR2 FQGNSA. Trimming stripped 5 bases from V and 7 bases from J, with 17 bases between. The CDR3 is CASSLRAAEGEKLFF. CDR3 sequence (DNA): TGTGCCAGCAGCCTAAGGGCCGCCGAGGGTGAAAAACTGTTTTTT.

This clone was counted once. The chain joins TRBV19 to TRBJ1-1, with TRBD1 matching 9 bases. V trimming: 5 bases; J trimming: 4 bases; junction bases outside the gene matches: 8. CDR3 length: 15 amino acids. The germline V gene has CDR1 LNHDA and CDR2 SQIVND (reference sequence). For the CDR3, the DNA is TGTGCCAGTAGTCCAGCAACAGGGGGCCTCACTGAAGCTTTCTTT. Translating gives CASSPATGGLTEAFF.